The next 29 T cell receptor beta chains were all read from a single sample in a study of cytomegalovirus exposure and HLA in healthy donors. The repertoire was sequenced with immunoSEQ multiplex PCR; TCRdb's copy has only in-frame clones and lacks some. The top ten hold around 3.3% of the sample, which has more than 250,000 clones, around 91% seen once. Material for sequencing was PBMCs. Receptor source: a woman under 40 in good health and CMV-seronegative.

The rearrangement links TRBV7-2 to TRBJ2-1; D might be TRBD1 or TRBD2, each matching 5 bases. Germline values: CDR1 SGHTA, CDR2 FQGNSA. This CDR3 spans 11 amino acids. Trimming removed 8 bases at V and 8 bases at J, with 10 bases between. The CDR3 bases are TGTGCCAGCGTGGGGCGGGATGAGCAGTTCTTC. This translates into CASVGRDEQFF. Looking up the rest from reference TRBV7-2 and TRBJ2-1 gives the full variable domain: GAGVSQSPSNKVTEKGKDVELRCDPISGHTALYWYRQSLGQGLEFLIYFQGNSAPDKSGLPSDRFSAERTGGSVSTLTIQRTQQEDSAVYLCASVGRDEQFFGPGTRLTVL.

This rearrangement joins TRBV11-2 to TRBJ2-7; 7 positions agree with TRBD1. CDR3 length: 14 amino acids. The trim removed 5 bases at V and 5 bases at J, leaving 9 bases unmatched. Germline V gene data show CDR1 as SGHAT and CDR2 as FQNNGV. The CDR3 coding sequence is TGTGCCAGCAGCCCGACAGGGCCCTTTCACGAGCAGTACTTC. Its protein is CASSPTGPFHEQYF.

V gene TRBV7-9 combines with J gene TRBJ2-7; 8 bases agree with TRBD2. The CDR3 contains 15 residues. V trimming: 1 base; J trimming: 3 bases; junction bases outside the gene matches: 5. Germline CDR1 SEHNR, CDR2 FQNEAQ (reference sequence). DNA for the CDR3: TGTGCCAGCAGCTTAGGGCGGGAGGCCCACTACGAGCAGTACTTC. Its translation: CASSLGREAHYEQYF.

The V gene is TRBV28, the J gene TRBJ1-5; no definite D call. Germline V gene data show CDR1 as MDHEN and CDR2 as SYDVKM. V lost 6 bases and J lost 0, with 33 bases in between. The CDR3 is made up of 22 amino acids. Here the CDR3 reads CASSLEALFGPVRERSNQPQHF. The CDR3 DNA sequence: TGTGCCAGCAGCCTTGAGGCTTTGTTTGGTCCGGTTCGGGAGCGTAGCAATCAGCCCCAGCATTTT.

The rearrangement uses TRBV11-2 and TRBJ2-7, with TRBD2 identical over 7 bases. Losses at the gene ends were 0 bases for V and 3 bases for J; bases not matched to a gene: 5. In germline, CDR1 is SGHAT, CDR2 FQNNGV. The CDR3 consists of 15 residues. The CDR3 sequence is CASSLEASGVYEQYF. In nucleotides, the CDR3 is TGTGCCAGCAGCTTAGAGGCCAGCGGGGTCTACGAGCAGTACTTC.

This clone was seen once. This CDR3 is CATLQPGPGKAKLFF. DNA for the CDR3: TGTGCCACACTACAGCCGGGCCCCGGGAAGGCAAAACTGTTTTTT. The V gene is TRBV6-6, the J gene TRBJ1-4; D is ambiguous. From germline, CDR1 is MNHNY and CDR2 SVGAGI (reference sequence). The CDR3 consists of 15 residues. V dropped 10 bases and J dropped 10 bases, with 25 bases sitting between them.

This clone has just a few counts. This CDR3 reads CASSLWVAGAPHDTQYF. CDR3 nucleotide sequence: TGTGCCAGCAGTTTATGGGTAGCGGGAGCCCCCCACGATACGCAGTATTTT. V is TRBV27 and J is TRBJ2-3; 9 nucleotides match TRBD2. The ends lost 1 base at V and 6 bases at J; junction bases unmatched: 11. In germline, CDR1 is MNHEY, CDR2 SMNVEV (reference sequence). CDR3 length: 17 residues.

As DNA, the CDR3 is TGCAGCGTTGAAGATGTCAGTACAGATACGCAGTATTTT. Amino acids: CSVEDVSTDTQYF. The genes are TRBV29-1 and TRBJ2-3; no clear D. CDR3 size: 13 residues. In germline, CDR1 is SQVTM, CDR2 ANQGSEA. The ends were cut back, 0 bases at V and 3 bases at J, with 7 bases in the middle.

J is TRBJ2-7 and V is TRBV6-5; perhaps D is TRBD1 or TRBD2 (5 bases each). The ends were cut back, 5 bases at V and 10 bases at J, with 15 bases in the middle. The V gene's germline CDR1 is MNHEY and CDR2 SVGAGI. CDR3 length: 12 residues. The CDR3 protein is CASSPHLGDQYF. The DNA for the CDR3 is TGTGCCAGCAGTCCCCACCTGGGGGACCAGTACTTC.

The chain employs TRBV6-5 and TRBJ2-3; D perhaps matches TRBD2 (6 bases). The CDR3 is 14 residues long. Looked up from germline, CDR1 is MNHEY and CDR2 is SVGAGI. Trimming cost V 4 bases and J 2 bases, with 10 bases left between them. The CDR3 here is CASSWGGNTDTQYF. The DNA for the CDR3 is TGTGCCAGCAGTTGGGGCGGGAACACAGATACGCAGTATTTT.

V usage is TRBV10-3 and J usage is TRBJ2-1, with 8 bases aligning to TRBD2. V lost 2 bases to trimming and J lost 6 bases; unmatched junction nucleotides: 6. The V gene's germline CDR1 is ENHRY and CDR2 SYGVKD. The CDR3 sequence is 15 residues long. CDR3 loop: CAISEAIAGTNEQFF. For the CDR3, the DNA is TGTGCCATCAGTGAGGCCATAGCGGGAACCAATGAGCAGTTCTTC.

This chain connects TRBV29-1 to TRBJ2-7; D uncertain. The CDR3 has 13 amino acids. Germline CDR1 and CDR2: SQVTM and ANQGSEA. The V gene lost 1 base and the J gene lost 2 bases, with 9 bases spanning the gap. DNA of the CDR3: TGCAGCGTTGAAGGTCAAACAACCTACGAGCAGTACTTC. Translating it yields CSVEGQTTYEQYF.

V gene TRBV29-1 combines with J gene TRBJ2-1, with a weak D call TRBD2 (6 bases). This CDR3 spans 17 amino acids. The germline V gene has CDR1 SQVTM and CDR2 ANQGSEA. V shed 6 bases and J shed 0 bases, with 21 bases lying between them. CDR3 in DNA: TGCAGCGTGGACCCTGGGGCGGAGGGAAGCTCCTACAATGAGCAGTTCTTC. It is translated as CSVDPGAEGSSYNEQFF.

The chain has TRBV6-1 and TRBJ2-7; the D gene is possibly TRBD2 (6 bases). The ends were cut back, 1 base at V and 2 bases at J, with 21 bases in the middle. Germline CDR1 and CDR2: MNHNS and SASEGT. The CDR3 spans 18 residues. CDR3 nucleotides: TGTGCCAGCAGTGAAGATTTGGCCGTGGGGGGAATAACCTACGAGCAGTACTTC. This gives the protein CASSEDLAVGGITYEQYF.

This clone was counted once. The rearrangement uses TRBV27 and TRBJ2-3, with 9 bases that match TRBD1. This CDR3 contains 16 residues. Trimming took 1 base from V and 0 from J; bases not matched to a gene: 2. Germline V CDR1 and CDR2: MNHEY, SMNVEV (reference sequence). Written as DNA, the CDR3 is TGTGCCAGCAGTTTATTGGGGACAGGGAGCACAGATACGCAGTATTTT. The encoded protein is CASSLLGTGSTDTQYF.

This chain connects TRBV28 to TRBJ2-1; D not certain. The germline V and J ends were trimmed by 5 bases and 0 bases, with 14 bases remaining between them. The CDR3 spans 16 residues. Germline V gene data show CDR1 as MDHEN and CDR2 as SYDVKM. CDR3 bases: TGTGCCAGCAGTCCCCCCAGCCGGGTCTCCTACAATGAGCAGTTCTTC. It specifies CASSPPSRVSYNEQFF. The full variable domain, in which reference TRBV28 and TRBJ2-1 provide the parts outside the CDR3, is DVKVTQSSRYLVKRTGEKVFLECVQDMDHENMFWYRQDPGLGLRLIYFSYDVKMKEKGDIPEGYSVSREKKERFSLILESASTNQTSMYLCASSPPSRVSYNEQFFGPGTRLTVL.

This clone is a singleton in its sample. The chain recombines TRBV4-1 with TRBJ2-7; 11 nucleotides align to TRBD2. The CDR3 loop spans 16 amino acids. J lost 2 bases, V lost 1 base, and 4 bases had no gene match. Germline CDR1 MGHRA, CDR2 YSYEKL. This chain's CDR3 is CASSQGPGLAAYEQYF. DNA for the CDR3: TGCGCCAGCAGCCAAGGTCCGGGACTAGCGGCCTACGAGCAGTACTTC.

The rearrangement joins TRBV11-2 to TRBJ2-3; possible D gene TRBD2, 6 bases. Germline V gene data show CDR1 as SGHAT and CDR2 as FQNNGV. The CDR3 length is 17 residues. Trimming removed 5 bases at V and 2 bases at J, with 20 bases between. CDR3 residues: CASSPSGTWASTDTQYF. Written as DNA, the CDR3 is TGTGCCAGCAGCCCATCCGGGACTTGGGCATCCACAGATACGCAGTATTTT.

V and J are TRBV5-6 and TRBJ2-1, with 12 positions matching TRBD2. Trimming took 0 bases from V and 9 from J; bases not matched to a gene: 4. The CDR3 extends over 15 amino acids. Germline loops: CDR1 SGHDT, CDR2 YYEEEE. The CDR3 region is CASSLGLAGVSEQFF. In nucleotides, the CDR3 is TGTGCCAGCAGCTTGGGACTAGCGGGAGTTAGTGAGCAGTTCTTC.

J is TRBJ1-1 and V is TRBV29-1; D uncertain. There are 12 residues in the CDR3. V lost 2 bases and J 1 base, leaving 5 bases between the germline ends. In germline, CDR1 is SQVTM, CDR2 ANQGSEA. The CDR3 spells CSVERQNTEAFF. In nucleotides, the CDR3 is TGCAGCGTTGAAAGACAGAACACTGAAGCTTTCTTT.

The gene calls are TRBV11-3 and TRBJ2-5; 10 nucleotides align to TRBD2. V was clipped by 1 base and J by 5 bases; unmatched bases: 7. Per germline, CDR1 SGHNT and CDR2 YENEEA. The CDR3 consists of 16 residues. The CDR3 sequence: CASSLGPAGGLETQYF. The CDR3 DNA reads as TGTGCCAGCAGCTTAGGCCCAGCGGGAGGGTTGGAGACCCAGTACTTC.

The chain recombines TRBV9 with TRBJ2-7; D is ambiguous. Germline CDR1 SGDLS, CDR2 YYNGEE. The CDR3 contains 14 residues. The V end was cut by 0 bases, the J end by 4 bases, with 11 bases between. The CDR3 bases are TGTGCCAGCAGCGTAGGTAACACCAAGTACGAGCAGTACTTC. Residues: CASSVGNTKYEQYF.

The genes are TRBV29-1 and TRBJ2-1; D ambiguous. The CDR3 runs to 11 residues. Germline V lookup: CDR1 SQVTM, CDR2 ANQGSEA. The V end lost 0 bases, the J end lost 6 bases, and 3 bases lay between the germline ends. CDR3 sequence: CSVEEGNEQFF. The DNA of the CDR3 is TGCAGCGTTGAAGAGGGCAATGAGCAGTTCTTC.

CDR3 in amino acids: CASSPADRGPYEQYF. In DNA, the CDR3 is TGTGCCAGCTCACCCGCGGACAGGGGGCCCTACGAGCAGTACTTC. The J gene is TRBJ2-7, the V gene TRBV18; 11 bases fit TRBD1. The CDR3 loop spans 15 amino acids. Germline V gene data show CDR1 as KGHSH and CDR2 as LQKENI. V lost 3 bases and J lost 2; bases outside the gene matches: 3.

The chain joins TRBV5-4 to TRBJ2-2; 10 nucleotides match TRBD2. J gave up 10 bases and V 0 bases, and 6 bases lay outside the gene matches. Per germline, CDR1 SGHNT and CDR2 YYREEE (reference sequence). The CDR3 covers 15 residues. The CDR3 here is CASSLASGRTVELFF. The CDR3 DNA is TGTGCCAGCAGCTTGGCTAGCGGGAGAACGGTGGAGCTGTTTTTT.

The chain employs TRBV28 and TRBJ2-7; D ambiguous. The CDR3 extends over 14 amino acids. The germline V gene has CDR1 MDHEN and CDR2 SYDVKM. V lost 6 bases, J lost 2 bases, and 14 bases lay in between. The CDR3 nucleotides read TGTGCCAGCAGCCGCCGATCTGGAGCCTACGAGCAGTACTTC. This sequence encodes CASSRRSGAYEQYF.

CDR3 sequence reads: CASSQLARPAYEQYF. In nucleotides, the CDR3 is TGCGCCAGCAGCCAACTGGCACGCCCAGCCTACGAGCAGTACTTC. The J gene is TRBJ2-7, the V gene TRBV4-1; D not resolved. Germline loops: CDR1 MGHRA, CDR2 YSYEKL. The ends were cut back, 2 bases at V and 2 bases at J, with 13 bases in the middle. This CDR3 is built from 15 residues.

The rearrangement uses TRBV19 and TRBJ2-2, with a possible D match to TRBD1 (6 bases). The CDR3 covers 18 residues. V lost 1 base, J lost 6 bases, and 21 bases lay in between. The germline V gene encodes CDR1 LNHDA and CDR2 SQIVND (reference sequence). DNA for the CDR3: TGTGCCAGTAGTATAGGTTTTGGGGGCATTGGACGTTCCGGGGAGCTGTTTTTT. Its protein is CASSIGFGGIGRSGELFF.

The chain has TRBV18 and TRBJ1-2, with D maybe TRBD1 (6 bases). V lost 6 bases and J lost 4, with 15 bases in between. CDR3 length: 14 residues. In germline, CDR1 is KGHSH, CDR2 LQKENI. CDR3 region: CASSLQGYSYGYTF. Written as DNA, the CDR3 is TGTGCCAGCTCTCTACAGGGCTATAGCTATGGCTACACCTTC.